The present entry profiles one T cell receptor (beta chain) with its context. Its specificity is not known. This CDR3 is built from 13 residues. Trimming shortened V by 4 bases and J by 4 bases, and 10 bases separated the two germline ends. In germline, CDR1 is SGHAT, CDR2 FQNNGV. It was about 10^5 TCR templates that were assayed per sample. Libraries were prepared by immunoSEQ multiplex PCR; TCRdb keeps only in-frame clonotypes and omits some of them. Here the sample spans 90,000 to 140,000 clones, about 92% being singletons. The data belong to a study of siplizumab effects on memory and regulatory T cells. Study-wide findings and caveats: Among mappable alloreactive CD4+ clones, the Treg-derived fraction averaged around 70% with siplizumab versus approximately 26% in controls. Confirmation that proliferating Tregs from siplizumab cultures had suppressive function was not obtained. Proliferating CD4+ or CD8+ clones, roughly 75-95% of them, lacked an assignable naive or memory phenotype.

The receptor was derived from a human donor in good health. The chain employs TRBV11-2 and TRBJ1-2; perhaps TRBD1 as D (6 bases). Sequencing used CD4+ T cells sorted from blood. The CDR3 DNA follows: TGTGCCAGCAGCTCTACAGGGCTCTATGGCTACACCTTC. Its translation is CASSSTGLYGYTF.